Ten or more counts support the clone carrying this T cell receptor beta chain. One entry per CDR3 protein, called by TCRdb with MiXCR from the 5' RACE reads. The data hold around 960,000 distinct CDR3 sequences, with 9% to 15% observed a single time. The record originates from a study of identical twins. Germline lookup yields CDR1 MNHNS and CDR2 SASEGT. CDR3 length: 15 residues. The junction had 8 bases not matched to a gene; V was cut back by 10 bases and J by 2 bases. The sample also formed part of further work on yellow fever vaccine responses in identical twins.

The chain recombines TRBV6-1 with TRBJ1-1; 12 bases match TRBD1. Sequencing was done on a sample of PBMCs. The clonotype comes from a woman under 30 in good health. The CDR3 here is CATTGTGGANTEAFF. The CDR3 DNA reads TGTGCCACCACCGGGACAGGGGGCGCAAACACTGAAGCTTTCTTT.